One sample yielded the 13 T cell receptor beta chains listed below, sequenced in a study of identifying expanded T cells in peripheral blood. Libraries were prepared by immunoSEQ multiplex PCR; TCRdb keeps only in-frame clonotypes and omits some of them. The sample carries about 130,000 clones, 65% to 90% recorded once. What was sequenced was blood. The source of these receptors is a person aged 18 to 70 in good health.

The V gene is TRBV6-5, the J gene TRBJ2-1, with D possibly being TRBD2 (7 bases). V was shortened by 4 bases and J by 1 base, with 11 bases between the two germline ends. This CDR3 has 15 residues. Looked up from germline, CDR1 is MNHEY and CDR2 is SVGAGI. In DNA, the CDR3 is TGTGCCAGCAGTTGGGGGGGCGGATCCTACAATGAGCAGTTCTTC. This translates into CASSWGGGSYNEQFF.

The V gene is TRBV5-1, the J gene TRBJ2-7; 8 bases are shared with TRBD2. J gave up 3 bases and V 4 bases, and 9 bases lay outside the gene matches. The CDR3 contains 15 residues. The germline V gene has CDR1 SGHRS and CDR2 YFSETQ. CDR3 residues: CASSPVTSGRYEQYF. The CDR3 DNA follows: TGCGCCAGCAGCCCCGTCACTAGCGGTCGCTACGAGCAGTACTTC.

The gene calls are TRBV15 and TRBJ2-3; no firm D call. Per the germline V gene, CDR1 is LNHNV and CDR2 is YYDKDF (reference sequence). The V and J ends lost 8 bases and 3 bases respectively, with 12 bases between them. The CDR3 length is 13 residues. The chain's CDR3 is CATHRAPTDTQYF. The CDR3 region has the DNA TGTGCCACCCATCGGGCCCCGACAGATACGCAGTATTTT. The full variable domain, rest sourced from reference TRBV15 and TRBJ2-3, is DAMVIQNPRYQVTQFGKPVTLSCSQTLNHNVMYWYQQKSSQAPKLLFHYYDKDFNNEADTPDNFQSRRPNTSFCFLDIRSPGLGDTAMYLCATHRAPTDTQYFGPGTRLTVL.

This sequence joins TRBV6-6 and TRBJ1-1, with 8 nucleotides matching TRBD1. The CDR3 has 15 amino acids. The V segment lost 3 bases and the J segment 6 bases; nucleotides outside the gene matches: 9. Germline CDR1 and CDR2: MNHNY and SVGAGI (reference sequence). The CDR3 nucleotides read TGTGCCAGCAGTTATCCACAGGGGGATCAGGCTGAAGCTTTCTTT. It codes for CASSYPQGDQAEAFF.

About this clone itself: A much larger clone lies one base from this, so it may be a read error. V gene TRBV7-3 combines with J gene TRBJ1-1, with D maybe TRBD1 (6 bases). V lost 0 bases and J 4 bases, leaving 6 bases between the germline ends. This CDR3 region has 13 residues. Germline CDR1 SGHTA, CDR2 FQGTGA. CDR3 loop: CASSLTGGTEAFF. Here the CDR3 DNA reads TGTGCCAGCAGCTTAACAGGGGGCACTGAAGCTTTCTTT. The full variable domain, its missing parts supplied by reference TRBV7-3 and TRBJ1-1, is GAGVSQTPSNKVTEKGKYVELRCDPISGHTALYWYRQSLGQGPEFLIYFQGTGAADDSGLPNDRFFAVRPEGSVSTLKIQRTERGDSAVYLCASSLTGGTEAFFGQGTRLTVV.

This chain uses TRBV7-3 with TRBJ2-3, with D perhaps being TRBD1 or TRBD2 (6 bases each). Between the trimmed V and J ends, which lost 1 base and 4 bases, there was a span of 15 bases. Germline V gene lookup returns CDR1 SGHTA and CDR2 FQGTGA. The CDR3 runs to 16 residues. CDR3 DNA: TGTGCCAGCAGCTTAAGAGGGGGAGCGGGTTCAGATACGCAGTATTTT. Translated, it gives CASSLRGGAGSDTQYF.

The chain links TRBV6-5 to TRBJ2-3; no firm D call. CDR3 length: 14 amino acids. Germline CDR1 and CDR2: MNHEY and SVGAGI. V was pared by 0 bases and J by 1 base, with 5 bases between. The CDR3 nucleotides read TGTGCCAGCAGTTACTCACTGGGCACAGATACGCAGTATTTT. It yields the protein CASSYSLGTDTQYF.

This clone was counted once. The chain is built from TRBV28 and TRBJ1-4; no clear D gene. Per the germline V gene, CDR1 is MDHEN and CDR2 is SYDVKM. The CDR3 loop spans 17 amino acids. Trimming stripped 8 bases from V and 0 bases from J, with 19 bases between. In nucleotides, the CDR3 is TGTGCCAGCTCTCTGGCCAGCGCCCTAGCAACTAATGAAAAACTGTTTTTT. This sequence encodes CASSLASALATNEKLFF.

The chain carries TRBV5-5 and TRBJ1-4; 8 bases align to TRBD1. Germline V gene sequence: CDR1 SGHKS, CDR2 YYEKEE (reference sequence). The CDR3 spans 13 residues. J gave up 8 bases and V 5 bases, and 5 bases lay outside the gene matches. In nucleotides, the CDR3 is TGTGCCAGCAGATTCGGACAGGGCGAAAAACTGTTTTTT. This gives the protein CASRFGQGEKLFF.

The chain links TRBV5-1 to TRBJ2-2, with TRBD1 as a possible D gene (6 bases). The CDR3 sequence is 15 residues long. Germline loops: CDR1 SGHRS, CDR2 YFSETQ. V lost 6 bases and J lost 0, with 12 bases in between. The DNA of the CDR3 is TGCGCCAGCAAACAGGGAAACGCGAACACCGGGGAGCTGTTTTTT. It translates to CASKQGNANTGELFF.

The genes are TRBV27 and TRBJ1-4; D unclear. This CDR3 is 14 amino acids long. Germline V gene data show CDR1 as MNHEY and CDR2 as SMNVEV (reference sequence). V lost 3 bases, J lost 5 bases, and 10 bases lay in between. CDR3 residues: CASSFGQSNEKLFF. The CDR3 DNA reads as TGTGCCAGCAGTTTCGGGCAGTCAAATGAAAAACTGTTTTTT. The whole variable domain, filled in from reference TRBV27 and TRBJ1-4, reads EAQVTQNPRYLITVTGKKLTVTCSQNMNHEYMSWYRQDPGLGLRQIYYSMNVEVTDKGDVPEGYKVSRKEKRNFPLILESPSPNQTSLYFCASSFGQSNEKLFFGSGTQLSVL.

V gene TRBV7-6 combines with J gene TRBJ1-2; 8 bases align to TRBD1. Germline trimming cut 5 bases from V and 4 bases from J; bases unmatched to any gene: 3. This CDR3 region has 13 residues. In germline, CDR1 is SGHVS, CDR2 FNYEAQ. The CDR3 coding sequence is TGTGCCAGCAGCCCCACAGGGGGCTATGGCTACACCTTC. Translated: CASSPTGGYGYTF.

V usage is TRBV11-3 and J usage is TRBJ2-2, with TRBD2 as a possible D gene (6 bases). Germline assignment: CDR1 SGHNT and CDR2 YENEEA. The CDR3 covers 14 residues. The V gene lost 1 base and the J gene lost 5 bases, with 8 bases spanning the gap. The CDR3 nucleotides are TGTGCCAGCAGCTTAGCGGGGGAGACCGGGGAGCTGTTTTTT. It specifies CASSLAGETGELFF.